The present T cell receptor beta chain was sequenced within a study of blood T cells in healthy people across ages. V was pared by 3 bases and J by 4 bases, with 5 bases of the junction left unmatched. The CDR3 has 16 residues. Looked up from germline, CDR1 is SGHDN and CDR2 is FVKESK. Only a few counts were recorded for this clonotype. Together with a sample-barcoded 5' primer, a J-beta primer mix was included in a second PCR lasting about 7 to 11 cycles. TCRdb processed the 5' RACE reads anew with MiXCR; each CDR3 protein has one entry. The top ten hold about 6.7% of the sample, which has about 1.4 million distinct CDR3 sequences, approximately 59% seen once. About 10 milliliters of peripheral blood were drawn from each donor into EDTA-treated tubes.

The sample was blood. The chain carries TRBV14 and TRBJ2-6; 8 positions agree with TRBD1. The clonotype originates from a man aged 18-30 years in good health. DNA for the CDR3: TGTGCCAGCAGCCAGGACAGGGATTCCGGGGCCAACGTCCTGACTTTC. Amino acid sequence: CASSQDRDSGANVLTF.